This T cell receptor beta chain was retrieved from a study of shared clonotypes between healthy human individuals. Overall study: There were three CD4 naive, three CD4 memory, two CD8 naive and one CD8 memory plates per donor.

Naive-designated CD8 cells lacked CD45RO, were positively enriched for CCR7, and omitted terminally differentiated effector memory CD45RA+ cells. There were only Caucasian adults among the donors, and all lived in Nashville, Tennessee. V was pared by 6 bases and J by 4 bases, with 9 bases between. Germline V gives CDR1 MDHEN, CDR2 SYDVKM. The CDR3 has 13 amino acids. Points from the study as a whole: Non-shared clonotypes displayed generation probabilities falling below those of clonotypes present in all four donors.

As concerns this clone: Its antigen is not identified.

Repertoires were generated with immunoSEQ multiplex PCR, while TCRdb's copy carries only in-frame clones and drops some. Of about 2 million clones listed, about 95% are singletons. The source material was naive CD8+ T cells sorted from blood. This chain uses TRBV28 with TRBJ2-2, with TRBD2 as a possible D gene (5 bases). The origin of this receptor is a man younger than 35 in good health. The DNA for the CDR3 is TGTGCCAGCAGATGGACTCTCACCGGGGAGCTGTTTTTT. This gives the protein CASRWTLTGELFF.